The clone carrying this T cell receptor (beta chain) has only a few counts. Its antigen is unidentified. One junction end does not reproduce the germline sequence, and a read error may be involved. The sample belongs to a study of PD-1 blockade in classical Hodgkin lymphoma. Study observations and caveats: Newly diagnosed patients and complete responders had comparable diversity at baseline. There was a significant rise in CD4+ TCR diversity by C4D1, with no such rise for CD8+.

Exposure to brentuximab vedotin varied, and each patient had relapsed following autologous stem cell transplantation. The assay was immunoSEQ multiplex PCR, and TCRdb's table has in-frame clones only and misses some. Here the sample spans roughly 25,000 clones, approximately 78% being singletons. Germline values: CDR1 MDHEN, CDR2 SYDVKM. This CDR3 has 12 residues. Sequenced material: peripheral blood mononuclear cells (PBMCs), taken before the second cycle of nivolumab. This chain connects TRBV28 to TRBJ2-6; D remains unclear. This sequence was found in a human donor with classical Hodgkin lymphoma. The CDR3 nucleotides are TGTGCCAGCAGTCCCCGGTTCAATGTGGCCTATTTC. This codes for CASSPRFNVAYF.